Listed below are T cell receptor beta chains from one sample, sequenced in a study of breast tumors, draining lymph nodes, adjacent tissues. TCRdb called the multiplex PCR reads again in MiXCR, with one record for every CDR3 protein. This table holds 75,000 to 100,000 distinct CDR3 sequences, 15% to 20% found once. The sequenced sample consisted of axillary lymph node tissue. The receptor source for this set is a female donor with breast cancer. Some clones in this sample may be carry-over from other donors' samples. The CDR3 runs from the conserved cysteine through the conserved F or W. D genes are given only for firm matches. Clone size is shown for a subset of rows, as once, few, many or a class of expanded clone.

abundance: many; j_gene: TRBJ2-3; d_gene: NA; v_gene: TRBV20-1; CDR3nt: TGCAGTGCTAGAGCGGTCGGCACAGATACGCAGTATTTT; CDR3aa: CSARAVGTDTQYF
abundance: many; j_gene: TRBJ2-3; d_gene: NA; v_gene: TRBV11-3; CDR3nt: TGTGCCAGCAGCTTGAACCGCTATACGCAGTATTTT; CDR3aa: CASSLNRYTQYF
abundance: many; j_gene: TRBJ2-5; d_gene: NA; v_gene: TRBV18; CDR3nt: TGTGCCAGCTCATTAAACAGGGAAAACTCCCAGTACTTC; CDR3aa: CASSLNRENSQYF
abundance: many; j_gene: TRBJ2-2; d_gene: NA; v_gene: TRBV19; CDR3nt: TGTGCCAGTAGTACAGGGACGGTTTTCGGGGAGCTGTTTTTT; CDR3aa: CASSTGTVFGELFF
abundance: many; j_gene: TRBJ2-7; d_gene: NA; v_gene: TRBV19; CDR3nt: TGTGCCAGTAGTAAGAAGGTCTCCTACGAGCAGTACTTC; CDR3aa: CASSKKVSYEQYF
abundance: many; j_gene: TRBJ1-2; d_gene: NA; v_gene: TRBV10-3; CDR3nt: TGTGCCATCAGTGATCAGTCCTATGGCTACACCTTC; CDR3aa: CAISDQSYGYTF
abundance: NA; j_gene: TRBJ2-4; d_gene: NA; v_gene: TRBV7-2; CDR3nt: TGTGCCAGCAGCTTAAATCCCGGGATAACCAAAAACATTCAGTACTTC; CDR3aa: CASSLNPGITKNIQYF
abundance: few; j_gene: TRBJ2-1; d_gene: TRBD1; v_gene: TRBV27; CDR3nt: TGTGCCAGCAGACCAGGGGGATACAATGAGCAGTTCTTC; CDR3aa: CASRPGGYNEQFF
abundance: many; j_gene: TRBJ2-1; d_gene: NA; v_gene: TRBV19; CDR3nt: TGTGCCAGTAGTCCCCGGTCCTACAATGAGCAGTTCTTC; CDR3aa: CASSPRSYNEQFF
abundance: NA; j_gene: TRBJ1-2; d_gene: NA; v_gene: TRBV18; CDR3nt: TGTGCCAGCTCACCCCTTAACGGCTACACCTTC; CDR3aa: CASSPLNGYTF
abundance: many; j_gene: TRBJ2-1; d_gene: TRBD2; v_gene: TRBV6-5; CDR3nt: TGTGCCAGCAGTTCCTGGACTAGCGGGACAAACAATGAGCAGTTCTTC; CDR3aa: CASSSWTSGTNNEQFF
abundance: many; j_gene: TRBJ2-7; d_gene: NA; v_gene: TRBV5-6; CDR3nt: TGTGCCAGCAGCTTCCAGGGGACCTACGAGCAGTACTTC; CDR3aa: CASSFQGTYEQYF
abundance: NA; j_gene: TRBJ2-3; d_gene: NA; v_gene: TRBV28; CDR3nt: TGTGCCAGCAGGTCTGACAGGTTCACAGATACGCAGTATTTT; CDR3aa: CASRSDRFTDTQYF
abundance: many; j_gene: TRBJ2-1; d_gene: NA; v_gene: TRBV11-3; CDR3nt: TGTGCCAGCAGCCTAGGGGTCGGGCTTTACAATGAGCAGTTCTTC; CDR3aa: CASSLGVGLYNEQFF
abundance: many; j_gene: TRBJ2-1; d_gene: NA; v_gene: TRBV7-2; CDR3nt: TGTGCCAGCAGCTTAGCGCCTACCCGGCAGTGGTTCTTC; CDR3aa: CASSLAPTRQWFF
abundance: many; j_gene: TRBJ2-1; d_gene: NA; v_gene: TRBV20-1; CDR3nt: TGCAGTGCTATCTCTGCCTCCTACAATGAGCAGTTCTTC; CDR3aa: CSAISASYNEQFF
abundance: many; j_gene: TRBJ1-6; d_gene: NA; v_gene: TRBV7-8; CDR3nt: TGTGCCAGCAGCCCAGTTAGGCAAAATAATTCACCCCTCCACTTT; CDR3aa: CASSPVRQNNSPLHF
abundance: NA; j_gene: TRBJ2-3; d_gene: NA; v_gene: TRBV7-2; CDR3nt: TGTGCCAGCAGCTTAGACCGACTAGAGAGGCAGCTTTGCACAGATACGCAGTATTTT; CDR3aa: CASSLDRLERQLCTDTQYF
abundance: many; j_gene: TRBJ2-7; d_gene: TRBD1; v_gene: TRBV5-1; CDR3nt: TGCGCCAGCAGCACGACCGGGACAGGGACCTACGAGCAGTACTTC; CDR3aa: CASSTTGTGTYEQYF
abundance: NA; j_gene: TRBJ2-1; d_gene: TRBD2; v_gene: TRBV28; CDR3nt: TGTGCCAGCAGTTTGTGGCTAGCGGGAAACAATGAGCAGTTCTTC; CDR3aa: CASSLWLAGNNEQFF
abundance: many; j_gene: TRBJ2-5; d_gene: TRBD2; v_gene: TRBV6-1; CDR3nt: TGTGCCAGCAGTGAAGGGACTAGCGGGAGAGGTGCGGAGACCCAGTACTTC; CDR3aa: CASSEGTSGRGAETQYF
abundance: few; j_gene: TRBJ2-3; d_gene: NA; v_gene: TRBV11-2; CDR3nt: TGTGCCAGCAGCCAATCGAGGGGGAACACAGATACGCAGTATTTT; CDR3aa: CASSQSRGNTDTQYF
abundance: many; j_gene: TRBJ2-5; d_gene: TRBD1; v_gene: TRBV20-1; CDR3nt: TGCAGTGCTTTCCACCGGGACAGGGGCGAGACCCAGTACTTC; CDR3aa: CSAFHRDRGETQYF
abundance: NA; j_gene: TRBJ1-2; d_gene: TRBD1; v_gene: TRBV28; CDR3nt: TGTGCCAGCAGTTTAAAGGGGGCGGGCTATGGCTGCACCTTC; CDR3aa: CASSLKGAGYGCTF
abundance: many; j_gene: TRBJ1-5; d_gene: NA; v_gene: TRBV6-1; CDR3nt: TGTGCCAGCAGTGAAGTCGATTATAGCAATCAGCCCCAGCATTTT; CDR3aa: CASSEVDYSNQPQHF
abundance: many; j_gene: TRBJ2-5; d_gene: NA; v_gene: TRBV20-1; CDR3nt: TGCAGTGCTAGAGATGAGCCCCGAGGCGTGGAGACCCAGTACTTC; CDR3aa: CSARDEPRGVETQYF
abundance: many; j_gene: TRBJ2-5; d_gene: NA; v_gene: TRBV7-7; CDR3nt: TGTGCTAGCAGCTTAGGTCGACTAGTTAGTGGAGAGACCCAGTACTTC; CDR3aa: CASSLGRLVSGETQYF
abundance: NA; j_gene: TRBJ1-1; d_gene: TRBD1; v_gene: TRBV20-1; CDR3nt: TGCAGTGCTAGGCAGGGGGCGCGGAACACTGAAGCTTTCTTT; CDR3aa: CSARQGARNTEAFF
abundance: many; j_gene: TRBJ2-5; d_gene: TRBD2; v_gene: TRBV5-1; CDR3nt: TGCGCCAGCAGTCAGGGACTAGCGGAAGAGACCCAGTACTTC; CDR3aa: CASSQGLAEETQYF
abundance: many; j_gene: TRBJ1-3; d_gene: NA; v_gene: TRBV2; CDR3nt: TGTGCCAGCGAGAGACGGAGCTCTGGAAACACCATATATTTT; CDR3aa: CASERRSSGNTIYF
abundance: NA; j_gene: TRBJ2-3; d_gene: TRBD2; v_gene: TRBV10-1; CDR3nt: TGCGCCAGCAGTGAGTTTCTGGGAGGGAGTGATACGCAGTATTTT; CDR3aa: CASSEFLGGSDTQYF
abundance: many; j_gene: TRBJ1-4; d_gene: NA; v_gene: TRBV6-5; CDR3nt: TGTGCCAGCGCGCCAGGGTCGGATGAAAAACTGTTTTTT; CDR3aa: CASAPGSDEKLFF
abundance: many; j_gene: TRBJ2-3; d_gene: NA; v_gene: TRBV11-3; CDR3nt: TGTGCCAGCAGCCCCCGGGGAAGGACAGATACGCAGTATTTT; CDR3aa: CASSPRGRTDTQYF
abundance: many; j_gene: TRBJ2-3; d_gene: NA; v_gene: TRBV11-2; CDR3nt: TGTGCCAGCAGCTTCCCCGCATCAGGCACAGATACGCAGTATTTT; CDR3aa: CASSFPASGTDTQYF
abundance: many; j_gene: TRBJ2-7; d_gene: TRBD1; v_gene: TRBV5-6; CDR3nt: TGTGCCAGCAGCTTAGGACAGGGGAGCTCCTACGAGCAGTACTTC; CDR3aa: CASSLGQGSSYEQYF